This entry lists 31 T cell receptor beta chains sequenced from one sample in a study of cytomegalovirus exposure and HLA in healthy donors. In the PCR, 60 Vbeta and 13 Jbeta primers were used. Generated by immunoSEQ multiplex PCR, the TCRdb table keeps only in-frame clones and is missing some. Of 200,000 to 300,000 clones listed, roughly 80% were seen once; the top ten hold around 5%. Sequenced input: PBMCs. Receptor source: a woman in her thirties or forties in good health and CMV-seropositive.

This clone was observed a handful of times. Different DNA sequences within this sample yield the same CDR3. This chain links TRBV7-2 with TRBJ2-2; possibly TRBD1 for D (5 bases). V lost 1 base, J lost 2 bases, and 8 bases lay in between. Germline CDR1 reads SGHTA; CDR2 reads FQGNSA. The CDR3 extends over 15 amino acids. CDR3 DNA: TGTGCCAGCAGCTTAGGGCAGGGAAACACCGGGGAGCTGTTTTTT. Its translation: CASSLGQGNTGELFF.

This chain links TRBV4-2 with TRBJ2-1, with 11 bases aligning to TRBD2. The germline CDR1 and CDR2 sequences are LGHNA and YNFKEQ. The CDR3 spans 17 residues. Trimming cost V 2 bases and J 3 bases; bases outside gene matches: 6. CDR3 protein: CASSQRSSGGNYNEQFF. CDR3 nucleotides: TGTGCCAGCAGCCAAAGGTCTAGCGGGGGGAACTACAATGAGCAGTTCTTC.

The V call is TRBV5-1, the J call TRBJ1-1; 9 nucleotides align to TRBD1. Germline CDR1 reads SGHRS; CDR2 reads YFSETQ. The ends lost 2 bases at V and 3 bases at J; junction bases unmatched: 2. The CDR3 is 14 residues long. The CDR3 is CASSFTGGDTEAFF. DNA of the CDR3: TGCGCCAGCAGCTTCACAGGGGGCGACACTGAAGCTTTCTTT.

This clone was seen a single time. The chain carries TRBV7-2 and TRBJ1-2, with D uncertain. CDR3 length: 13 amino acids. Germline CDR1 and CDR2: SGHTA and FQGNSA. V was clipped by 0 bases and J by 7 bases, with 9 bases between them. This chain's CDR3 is CASSLARSSGYTF. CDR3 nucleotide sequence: TGTGCCAGCAGCTTAGCGCGTAGTTCTGGCTACACCTTC.

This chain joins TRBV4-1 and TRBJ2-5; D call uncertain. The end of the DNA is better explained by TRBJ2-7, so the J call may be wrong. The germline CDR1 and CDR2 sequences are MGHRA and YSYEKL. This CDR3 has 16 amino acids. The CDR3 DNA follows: TGCGCCAGCAGCCAAGGAGACTGGATGCAAGTGTACGAGCAGTACTTC. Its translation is CASSQGDWMQVYEQYF.

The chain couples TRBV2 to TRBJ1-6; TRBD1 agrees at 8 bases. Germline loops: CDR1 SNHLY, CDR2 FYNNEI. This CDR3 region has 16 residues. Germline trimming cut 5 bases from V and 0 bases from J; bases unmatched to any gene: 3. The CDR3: CASSPDRGSYNSPLHF. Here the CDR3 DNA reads TGTGCCAGCAGTCCAGACAGGGGCTCCTATAATTCACCCCTCCACTTT.

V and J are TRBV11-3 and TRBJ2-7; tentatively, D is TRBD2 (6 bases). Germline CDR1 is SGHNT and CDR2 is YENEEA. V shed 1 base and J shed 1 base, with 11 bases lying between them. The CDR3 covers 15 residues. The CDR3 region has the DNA TGTGCCAGCAGCTTAGGGGCGGGACCATCCTACGAGCAGTACTTC. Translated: CASSLGAGPSYEQYF.

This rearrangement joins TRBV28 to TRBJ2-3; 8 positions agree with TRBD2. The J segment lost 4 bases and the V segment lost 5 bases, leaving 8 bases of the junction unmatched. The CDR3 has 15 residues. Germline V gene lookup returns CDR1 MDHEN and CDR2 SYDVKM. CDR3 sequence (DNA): TGTGCCAGCAGTCTCCCGGGGGGGGGCTCAGATACGCAGTATTTT. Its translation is CASSLPGGGSDTQYF. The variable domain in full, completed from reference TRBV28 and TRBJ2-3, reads DVKVTQSSRYLVKRTGEKVFLECVQDMDHENMFWYRQDPGLGLRLIYFSYDVKMKEKGDIPEGYSVSREKKERFSLILESASTNQTSMYLCASSLPGGGSDTQYFGPGTRLTVL.

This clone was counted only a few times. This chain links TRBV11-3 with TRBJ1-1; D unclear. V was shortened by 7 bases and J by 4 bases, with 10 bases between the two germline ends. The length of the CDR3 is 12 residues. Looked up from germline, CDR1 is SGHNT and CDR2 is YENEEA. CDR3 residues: CASTRLGTEAFF. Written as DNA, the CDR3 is TGTGCCAGCACGCGGCTGGGCACTGAAGCTTTCTTT.

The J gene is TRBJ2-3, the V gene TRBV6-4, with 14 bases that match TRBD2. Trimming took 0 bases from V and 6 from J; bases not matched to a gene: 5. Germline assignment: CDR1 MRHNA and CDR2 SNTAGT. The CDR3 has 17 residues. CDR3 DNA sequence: TGTGCCAGCAGTGACTCCGGACTAGCGGGAGGTGCGGATACGCAGTATTTT. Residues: CASSDSGLAGGADTQYF.

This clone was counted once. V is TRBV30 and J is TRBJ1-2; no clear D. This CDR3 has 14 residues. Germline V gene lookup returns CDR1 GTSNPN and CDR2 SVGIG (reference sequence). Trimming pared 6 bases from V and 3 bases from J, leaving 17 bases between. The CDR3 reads CACPRWVTDYGYTF. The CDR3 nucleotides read TGTGCCTGTCCGAGATGGGTCACAGACTATGGCTACACCTTC.

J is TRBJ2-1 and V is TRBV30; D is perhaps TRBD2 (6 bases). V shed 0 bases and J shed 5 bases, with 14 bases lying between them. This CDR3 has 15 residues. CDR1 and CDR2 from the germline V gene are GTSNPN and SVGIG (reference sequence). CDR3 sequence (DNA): TGTGCCTGGAGTGTACTCGGTAGCGGTGACAATGAGCAGTTCTTC. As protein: CAWSVLGSGDNEQFF. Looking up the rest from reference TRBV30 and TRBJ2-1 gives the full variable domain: SQTIHQWPATLVQPVGSPLSLECTVEGTSNPNLYWYRQAAGRGLQLLFYSVGIGQISSEVPQNLSASRPQDRQFILSSKKLLLSDSGFYLCAWSVLGSGDNEQFFGPGTRLTVL.

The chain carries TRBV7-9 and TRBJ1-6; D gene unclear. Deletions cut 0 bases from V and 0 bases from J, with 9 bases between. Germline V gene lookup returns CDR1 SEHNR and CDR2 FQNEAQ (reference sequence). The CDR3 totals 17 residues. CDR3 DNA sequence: TGTGCCAGCAGCTTAGCGTTGAGGAGCTCCTATAATTCACCCCTCCACTTT. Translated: CASSLALRSSYNSPLHF.

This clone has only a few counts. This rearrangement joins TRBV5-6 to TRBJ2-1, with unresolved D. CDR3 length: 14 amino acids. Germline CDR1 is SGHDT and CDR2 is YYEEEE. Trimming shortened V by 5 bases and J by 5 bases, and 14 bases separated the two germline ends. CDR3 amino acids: CASSRRLLNNEQFF. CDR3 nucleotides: TGTGCCAGCAGTCGCAGGCTCCTTAACAATGAGCAGTTCTTC.

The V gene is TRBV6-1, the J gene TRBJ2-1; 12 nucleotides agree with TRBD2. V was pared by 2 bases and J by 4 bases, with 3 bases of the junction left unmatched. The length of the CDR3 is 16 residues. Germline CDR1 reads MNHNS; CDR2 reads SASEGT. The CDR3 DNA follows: TGTGCCAGCAGTGAAAGGACTAGCGGGGTTTACAATGAGCAGTTCTTC. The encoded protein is CASSERTSGVYNEQFF.

The CDR3 is CASSLAGTSGTDTQYF. The CDR3 DNA reads TGTGCCAGCAGCTTAGCGGGGACTAGCGGTACAGATACGCAGTATTTT. The genes are TRBV7-8 and TRBJ2-3; 11 bases are a match to TRBD2. The CDR3 runs to 16 residues. Germline CDR1 and CDR2: SGHVS and FQNEAQ. The V gene end was trimmed by 0 bases and the J gene end by 3 bases; junction bases not matched to a gene: 2.

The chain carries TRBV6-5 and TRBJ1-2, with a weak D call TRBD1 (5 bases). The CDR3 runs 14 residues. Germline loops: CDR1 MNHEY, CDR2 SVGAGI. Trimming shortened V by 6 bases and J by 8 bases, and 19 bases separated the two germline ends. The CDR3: CASSHPQGTGGYTF. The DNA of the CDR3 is TGTGCCAGCAGCCACCCCCAGGGAACTGGAGGCTACACCTTC.

The CDR3: CASSPREVSYNSPLHF. For the CDR3, the DNA is TGTGCCAGCTCACCCCGGGAGGTCTCCTATAATTCACCCCTCCACTTT. V gene TRBV18 combines with J gene TRBJ1-6; the D is unclear. The CDR3 has 16 residues. The germline CDR1 and CDR2 sequences are KGHSH and LQKENI. V was clipped by 3 bases and J by 0 bases, with 9 bases between them. Variable domain in full (rest from reference TRBV18 and TRBJ1-6): NAGVMQNPRHLVRRRGQEARLRCSPMKGHSHVYWYRQLPEEGLKFMVYLQKENIIDESGMPKERFSAEFPKEGPSILRIQQVVRGDSAAYFCASSPREVSYNSPLHFGNGTRLTVT.

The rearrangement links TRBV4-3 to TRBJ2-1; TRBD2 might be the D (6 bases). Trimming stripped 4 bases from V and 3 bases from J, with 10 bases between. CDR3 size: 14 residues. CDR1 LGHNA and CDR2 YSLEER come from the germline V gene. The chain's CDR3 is CASSPSASYNEQFF. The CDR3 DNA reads TGCGCCAGCAGCCCTAGCGCTAGCTACAATGAGCAGTTCTTC.

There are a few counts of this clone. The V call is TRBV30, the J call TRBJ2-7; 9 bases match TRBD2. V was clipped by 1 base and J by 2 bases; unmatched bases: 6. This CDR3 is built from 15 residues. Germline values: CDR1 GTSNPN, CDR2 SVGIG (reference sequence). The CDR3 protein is CAWSASSGNPYEQYF. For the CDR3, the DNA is TGTGCCTGGAGTGCTTCTAGCGGGAACCCCTACGAGCAGTACTTC.

The CDR3 spells CSVENPARANYGYTF. The CDR3 nucleotides read TGCAGCGTTGAAAATCCCGCCAGGGCTAACTATGGCTACACCTTC. V usage is TRBV29-1 and J usage is TRBJ1-2, with D maybe TRBD1 (5 bases). The CDR3 length is 15 residues. Germline lookup yields CDR1 SQVTM and CDR2 ANQGSEA. The germline V and J ends were trimmed by 2 bases and 0 bases, with 13 bases remaining between them.

DNA of the CDR3: TGCGCCAGCAGCCAGGACACCAACTCTGGAAACACCATATATTTT. Its protein is CASSQDTNSGNTIYF. The gene calls are TRBV4-1 and TRBJ1-3, with D possibly being TRBD1 (5 bases). The CDR3 sequence is 15 residues long. The V gene's germline CDR1 is MGHRA and CDR2 YSYEKL. V was shortened by 3 bases and J by 0 bases, with 9 bases between the two germline ends.

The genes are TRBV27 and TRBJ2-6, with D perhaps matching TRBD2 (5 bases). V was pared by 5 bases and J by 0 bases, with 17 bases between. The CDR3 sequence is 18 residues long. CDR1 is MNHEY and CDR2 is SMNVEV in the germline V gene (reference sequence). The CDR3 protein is CASSPRTGISSGANVLTF. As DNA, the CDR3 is TGTGCCAGCAGTCCTCGGACTGGGATCAGCTCTGGGGCCAACGTCCTGACTTTC.

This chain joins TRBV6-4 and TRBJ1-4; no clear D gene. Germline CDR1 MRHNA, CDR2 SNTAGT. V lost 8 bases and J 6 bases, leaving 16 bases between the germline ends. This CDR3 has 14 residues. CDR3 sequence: CASCPAARHEKLFF. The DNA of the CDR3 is TGTGCCAGCTGTCCGGCAGCGCGGCATGAAAAACTGTTTTTT.

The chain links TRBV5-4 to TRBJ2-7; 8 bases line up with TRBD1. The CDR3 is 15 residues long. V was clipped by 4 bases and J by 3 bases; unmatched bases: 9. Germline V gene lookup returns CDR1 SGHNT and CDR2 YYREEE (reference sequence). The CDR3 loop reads CASSAGTGPGYEQYF. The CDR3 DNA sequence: TGTGCCAGCAGCGCGGGGACAGGACCAGGCTACGAGCAGTACTTC.

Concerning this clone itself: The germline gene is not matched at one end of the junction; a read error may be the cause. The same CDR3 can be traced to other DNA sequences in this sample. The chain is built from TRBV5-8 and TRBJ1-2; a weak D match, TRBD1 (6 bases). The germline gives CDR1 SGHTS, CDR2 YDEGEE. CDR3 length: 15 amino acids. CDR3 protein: CASSLTGATNYGYTF. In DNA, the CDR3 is TGCGCCAGCAGCTTGACAGGAGCGACTAACTATGGCTACACCTTC. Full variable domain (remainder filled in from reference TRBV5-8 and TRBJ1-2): EAGVTQSPTHLIKTRGQQATLRCSPISGHTSVYWYQQALGLGLQFLLWYDEGEERNRGNFPPRFSGRQFPNYSSELNVNALELEDSALYLCASSLTGATNYGYTFGSGTRLTVV.

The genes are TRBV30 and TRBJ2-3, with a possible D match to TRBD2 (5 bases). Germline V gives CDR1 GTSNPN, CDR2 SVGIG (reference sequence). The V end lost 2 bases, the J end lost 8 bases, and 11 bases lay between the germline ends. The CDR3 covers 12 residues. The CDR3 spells CAWSWGEGTQYF. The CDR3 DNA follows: TGTGCCTGGAGTTGGGGAGAAGGTACGCAGTATTTT.

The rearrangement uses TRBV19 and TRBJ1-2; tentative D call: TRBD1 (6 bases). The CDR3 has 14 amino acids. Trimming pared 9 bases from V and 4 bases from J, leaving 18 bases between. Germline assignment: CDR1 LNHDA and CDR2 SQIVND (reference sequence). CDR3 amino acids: CASRGLRSSYGYTF. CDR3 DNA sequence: TGTGCCAGCAGGGGTCTGAGGAGCTCCTATGGCTACACCTTC.

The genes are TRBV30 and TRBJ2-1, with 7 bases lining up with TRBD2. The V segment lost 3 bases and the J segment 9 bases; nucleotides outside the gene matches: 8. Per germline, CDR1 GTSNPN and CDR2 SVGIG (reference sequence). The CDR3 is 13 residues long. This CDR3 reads CAWRNRGGSEQFF. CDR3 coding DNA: TGTGCCTGGAGAAATCGGGGAGGGAGTGAGCAGTTCTTC. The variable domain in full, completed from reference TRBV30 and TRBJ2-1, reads SQTIHQWPATLVQPVGSPLSLECTVEGTSNPNLYWYRQAAGRGLQLLFYSVGIGQISSEVPQNLSASRPQDRQFILSSKKLLLSDSGFYLCAWRNRGGSEQFFGPGTRLTVL.

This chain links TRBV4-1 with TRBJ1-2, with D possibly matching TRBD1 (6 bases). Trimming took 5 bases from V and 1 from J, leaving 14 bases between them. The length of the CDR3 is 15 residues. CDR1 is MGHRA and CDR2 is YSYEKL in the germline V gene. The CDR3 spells CASSSQTGGNYGYTF. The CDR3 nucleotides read TGCGCCAGCAGCTCTCAGACAGGAGGTAACTATGGCTACACCTTC.

CDR3 in DNA: TGTGCCAGCAGCTTAGCGCCCGGGGGAAGACACAATGAGCAGTTCTTC. Translated, it gives CASSLAPGGRHNEQFF. The chain is built from TRBV7-2 and TRBJ2-1; perhaps TRBD2 as D (6 bases). The CDR3 extends over 16 amino acids. Germline CDR1 SGHTA, CDR2 FQGNSA. The germline V and J ends were trimmed by 0 bases and 5 bases, with 14 bases remaining between them. Using reference TRBV7-2 and TRBJ2-1 for the parts outside the CDR3, the full variable domain is GAGVSQSPSNKVTEKGKDVELRCDPISGHTALYWYRQSLGQGLEFLIYFQGNSAPDKSGLPSDRFSAERTGGSVSTLTIQRTQQEDSAVYLCASSLAPGGRHNEQFFGPGTRLTVL.